This TCR beta chain emerged from a study of monozygotic twins with inflammatory bowel disease. Whole-study results and caveats: In these data, no single strong IBD-associated signal or clonotype received support. Patients received differing immunosuppressive treatments, which may have added variability to their repertoires.

TCRdb reprocessed the 5' RACE reads; each CDR3 protein has one entry and no DNA is given. The sample includes about 300,000 distinct CDR3 sequences. Comment on this clonotype: The antigen remains undetermined.

CDR3 length: 16 residues. CDR1 is LNHNV, CDR2 YYDKDF, per germline (reference sequence). This receptor was identified in a human donor with ulcerative colitis or Crohn's disease, or a healthy co-twin of an affected twin (not recorded which). The sequenced sample consisted of blood. This sequence joins TRBV15 and TRBJ2-5; TCRdb designates TRBD1, a call that cannot be tested without DNA. CDR3 sequence reads: CATSRDLNPAWETQYF.